These 9 T cell receptor beta chains share one sample of origin, sequenced in a study of CD8 T cells in Susac syndrome. Reverse transcription of roughly 0.5 to 1 ug RNA was performed with random hexamers. TCRdb independently ran MiXCR on the immunoSEQ multiplex PCR reads; one entry per CDR3 protein. Of about 140,000 distinct CDR3 sequences listed, approximately 95% were seen once; the top ten hold about 0.26%. What was sequenced was CD8+ T cells from PBMCs. The receptors come from a human donor in good health.

The chain joins TRBV13 to TRBJ1-1; D remains ambiguous. The germline V and J ends were trimmed by 4 bases and 2 bases, with 11 bases remaining between them. There are 14 residues in the CDR3. Germline loops: CDR1 PRHDT, CDR2 FYEKMQ (reference sequence). CDR3 coding DNA: TGTGCCAGCAGCTCTCCTGGGGATAACACTGAAGCTTTCTTT. Translated, it gives CASSSPGDNTEAFF.

The chain combines TRBV13 with TRBJ2-1, with D perhaps TRBD1 (5 bases). This CDR3 has 15 amino acids. Trimming left V 6 bases short and J 4 bases short, with 16 bases between. The germline CDR1 and CDR2 sequences are PRHDT and FYEKMQ (reference sequence). The CDR3 protein is CASREQATGYNEQFF. In DNA form, the CDR3 reads TGTGCCAGCAGGGAACAGGCCACTGGGTACAATGAGCAGTTCTTC.

The chain links TRBV4-3 to TRBJ1-2; the D is unclear. Per the germline V gene, CDR1 is LGHNA and CDR2 is YSLEER. Trimming stripped 1 base from V and 3 bases from J, with 9 bases between. The CDR3 is 14 amino acids. The CDR3 loop reads CASSQGSGDYGYTF. DNA for the CDR3: TGCGCCAGCAGCCAAGGTTCAGGAGACTATGGCTACACCTTC.

The chain uses TRBV11-1 and TRBJ2-2, with D possibly being TRBD1 or TRBD2 (5 bases each). The germline CDR1 and CDR2 sequences are SGHAT and FQDESV (reference sequence). Trimming left V 6 bases short and J 0 bases short, with 8 bases between. The CDR3 runs to 14 residues. The CDR3 sequence: CASRWGPNTGELFF. CDR3 sequence (DNA): TGTGCCAGCAGATGGGGACCGAACACCGGGGAGCTGTTTTTT.

The chain combines TRBV14 with TRBJ2-2, with D tentatively TRBD1 (6 bases). This CDR3 spans 14 amino acids. Germline assignment: CDR1 SGHDN and CDR2 FVKESK. The V and J ends lost 3 bases and 7 bases respectively, with 12 bases between them. CDR3 DNA sequence: TGTGCCAGCAGCCAGAACAGGGCCGACGGGGAGCTGTTTTTT. Amino acids: CASSQNRADGELFF.

The chain couples TRBV28 to TRBJ2-1; 8 bases line up with TRBD1. The V gene end was trimmed by 4 bases and the J gene end by 5 bases; junction bases not matched to a gene: 4. Looked up from germline, CDR1 is MDHEN and CDR2 is SYDVKM. This CDR3 spans 14 amino acids. This CDR3 is CASSSRGLNNEQFF. The DNA for the CDR3 is TGTGCCAGCAGTTCCAGGGGGCTGAACAATGAGCAGTTCTTC. Filled out from reference TRBV28 and TRBJ2-1, the complete variable domain reads DVKVTQSSRYLVKRTGEKVFLECVQDMDHENMFWYRQDPGLGLRLIYFSYDVKMKEKGDIPEGYSVSREKKERFSLILESASTNQTSMYLCASSSRGLNNEQFFGPGTRLTVL.

The J gene is TRBJ1-1, the V gene TRBV6-2 or TRBV6-3; no clear D. V was pared by 6 bases and J by 7 bases, with 12 bases between. This CDR3 is 12 amino acids long. Germline CDR1 and CDR2: MNHEY and SVGEGT. The CDR3 bases are TGTGCCAGCAGATCTTGGGAGAGTGAAGCTTTCTTT. Amino acids: CASRSWESEAFF.

The J gene is TRBJ2-4, the V gene TRBV23-1; D unresolved. TRBV23-1 is known as an ORF, though its function is uncertain. Between the trimmed V and J ends, which lost 8 bases and 0 bases, there was a span of 2 bases. CDR3 size: 11 residues. CDR3 in amino acids: CASVAKNIQYF. CDR3 nucleotides: TGCGCCAGCGTAGCCAAAAACATTCAGTACTTC.

V is TRBV27 and J is TRBJ2-5, with 8 nucleotides matching TRBD1. V dropped 6 bases and J dropped 1; count of bases not matched to a gene: 4. The CDR3 sequence is 14 residues long. Germline CDR1 reads MNHEY; CDR2 reads SMNVEV (reference sequence). As DNA, the CDR3 is TGTGCCAGCAGATATACAGGGGGCCAAGAGACCCAGTACTTC. Amino acid sequence: CASRYTGGQETQYF.